This is a list of T cell receptor beta chains from one sample in a study of cytomegalovirus exposure and HLA in healthy donors. Assay: immunoSEQ multiplex PCR; the TCRdb copy retains only in-frame clones and omits some. The top ten clones hold roughly 4.3% of a sample with some 150,000 clones, about 87% of them seen once. The specimen was PBMCs. The receptor set was obtained from a man younger than 35 in good health and CMV-seropositive. CDR3s include the opening cysteine and the closing phenylalanine or tryptophan. Fields, in order: J gene, V gene, D gene, CDR3 length, clone size, CDR3 protein, CDR3 DNA. D genes are given only for firm matches. Rows may omit the clone size; those that give it use once, few, many or a size class.

TRBJ2-1 | TRBV5-1 | TRBD2 | 16 | . | CASSPFSGGSYNEQFF | TGCGCCAGCAGCCCCTTTAGCGGGGGCTCCTACAATGAGCAGTTCTTC
TRBJ2-7 | TRBV4-1 | . | 14 | . | CASSQVGSTEEQYF | TGCGCCAGCAGCCAAGTAGGAAGCACGGAGGAGCAGTACTTC
TRBJ2-3 | TRBV28 | . | 15 | . | CASSLFGTSTDTQYF | TGTGCCAGCAGTTTATTTGGGACTAGCACAGATACGCAGTATTTT
TRBJ2-7 | TRBV29-1 | TRBD2 | 13 | . | CSVLPGEGYEQYF | TGCAGCGTACTCCCCGGGGAGGGCTACGAGCAGTACTTC
TRBJ1-5 | TRBV28 | TRBD1 | 15 | . | CASSYLTGGIQPQHF | TGTGCCAGCAGTTATCTTACAGGGGGCATTCAGCCCCAGCATTTT
TRBJ2-7 | TRBV11-2 | . | 13 | . | CASSFILAPEQYF | TGTGCCAGCAGCTTCATCTTAGCACCCGAGCAGTACTTC
TRBJ2-5 | TRBV2 | TRBD2 | 14 | . | CASRSSGRLETQYF | TGTGCCAGCAGATCCAGCGGGAGACTCGAGACCCAGTACTTC
TRBJ2-1 | TRBV29-1 | . | 12 | . | CSVVVQGNEQFF | TGCAGCGTTGTCGTCCAGGGCAATGAGCAGTTCTTC
TRBJ1-3 | TRBV5-1 | TRBD1 | 15 | . | CASSHPGQGGNTIYF | TGCGCCAGCAGCCACCCGGGACAGGGGGGAAACACCATATATTTT
TRBJ2-2 | TRBV6-4 | TRBD2 | 13 | . | CASRGEGTGELFF | TGTGCCAGCAGGGGGGAGGGCACCGGGGAGCTGTTTTTT
TRBJ2-7 | TRBV7-3 | TRBD1 | 15 | . | CASSLMGQGPYEQYF | TGTGCCAGCAGCTTAATGGGACAGGGTCCATACGAGCAGTACTTC
TRBJ1-1 | TRBV12-5 | . | 16 | . | CASGLAVGGTNTEAFF | TGTGCTAGTGGTTTGGCAGTGGGGGGTACGAACACTGAAGCTTTCTTT
TRBJ2-1 | TRBV6-5 | . | 12 | . | CASSYRGGEQFF | TGTGCCAGCAGCTATCGAGGAGGTGAGCAGTTCTTC
TRBJ1-1 | TRBV6-1 | TRBD1 | 14 | . | CASTLRQGTTEAFF | TGTGCCAGCACCTTACGACAGGGGACCACTGAAGCTTTCTTT
TRBJ2-7 | TRBV5-1 | TRBD1 | 15 | . | CASSVGTGGSYEQYF | TGCGCCAGCAGCGTAGGGACAGGGGGCTCCTACGAGCAGTACTTC
TRBJ2-3 | TRBV6-5 | TRBD1 | 14 | once | CASSSPGGTDTQYF | TGTGCCAGCAGTTCTCCAGGGGGTACAGATACGCAGTATTTT
TRBJ2-7 | TRBV13 | . | 15 | . | CASSSPPQGVYEQYF | TGTGCCAGCAGCTCGCCCCCCCAAGGGGTCTACGAGCAGTACTTC
TRBJ2-3 | TRBV5-4 | . | 17 | . | CASSSIFGGPYTDTQYF | TGTGCCAGCAGCTCAATTTTCGGGGGGCCCTACACAGATACGCAGTATTTT
TRBJ2-1 | TRBV12-5 | TRBD2 | 15 | . | CASGPTSGALGEQFF | TGTGCTAGTGGCCCTACTAGCGGGGCTTTGGGTGAGCAGTTCTTC
TRBJ2-2 | TRBV27 | TRBD2 | 13 | . | CASRLAGAGELFF | TGTGCCAGCCGGCTCGCGGGGGCCGGGGAGCTGTTTTTT
TRBJ1-1 | TRBV4-2 | . | 15 | . | CASSPFGEMNTEAFF | TGTGCCAGCAGCCCCTTCGGGGAAATGAACACTGAAGCTTTCTTT
TRBJ2-1 | TRBV6-6 | . | 15 | . | CASSYGGKGYNEQFF | TGTGCCAGCAGTTACGGCGGCAAAGGATACAATGAGCAGTTCTTC
TRBJ2-2 | TRBV7-9 | . | 17 | . | CASSNRGAAGDTGELFF | TGTGCCAGCAGCAACCGAGGGGCGGCAGGGGACACCGGGGAGCTGTTTTTT
TRBJ2-2 | TRBV19 | TRBD1 | 15 | . | CASSTDRNRAGELFF | TGTGCCAGTAGCACGGACAGGAATCGGGCCGGGGAGCTGTTTTTT
TRBJ1-2 | TRBV6-6 | . | 14 | . | CASLDKGANYGYTF | TGTGCCAGCCTCGACAAGGGGGCTAACTATGGCTACACCTTC
TRBJ2-1 | TRBV4-1 | TRBD1 | 13 | . | CASSRQGVNEQFF | TGCGCCAGCAGCCGGCAGGGGGTCAATGAGCAGTTCTTC
TRBJ1-5 | TRBV28 | TRBD1 | 14 | . | CASSLTGGRQPQHF | TGTGCCAGCAGCTTAACAGGGGGCCGTCAGCCCCAGCATTTT
TRBJ1-1 | TRBV2 | . | 14 | . | CASVGPLRDTEAFF | TGTGCCAGCGTTGGACCTCTGAGGGACACTGAAGCTTTCTTT
TRBJ2-7 | TRBV7-2 | TRBD2 | 16 | . | CASSSRWDGTNYEQYF | TGTGCCAGCAGCTCGAGGTGGGATGGGACTAACTACGAGCAGTACTTC
TRBJ2-7 | TRBV27 | . | 15 | . | CASSLRTAMTYEQYF | TGTGCCAGCAGTCTGCGGACAGCCATGACCTACGAGCAGTACTTC
TRBJ2-1 | TRBV29-1 | . | 12 | once | CSAGLSGYEQFF | TGCAGCGCGGGACTCTCCGGATATGAGCAGTTCTTC
TRBJ2-6 | TRBV27 | . | 14 | . | CASSLRAGANVLTF | TGTGCCAGCAGCCTCCGGGCTGGGGCCAACGTCCTGACTTTC
TRBJ2-3 | TRBV5-1 | TRBD2 | 16 | . | CASSLAGTSGSDTQYF | TGCGCCAGCAGCTTGGCTGGGACTAGCGGGAGCGATACGCAGTATTTT
TRBJ1-1 | TRBV11-3 | . | 17 | . | CASRLPRFMNLNTEAFF | TGTGCCAGCAGACTTCCTCGATTCATGAACTTGAACACTGAAGCTTTCTTT
TRBJ2-3 | TRBV2 | TRBD2 | 14 | . | CASKTGGSTDTQYF | TGTGCCAGCAAGACGGGAGGGAGCACAGATACGCAGTATTTT
TRBJ2-2 | TRBV7-9 | . | 15 | . | CASSLAGSDTGELFF | TGTGCCAGCAGCTTAGCAGGGAGTGACACCGGGGAGCTGTTTTTT
TRBJ2-2 | TRBV12-5 | . | 16 | once | CASGLVRTLNTGELFF | TGTGCTAGTGGTTTGGTTCGGACACTCAACACCGGGGAGCTGTTTTTT
TRBJ1-2 | TRBV14 | . | 17 | . | CASSQDQGLAANYGYTF | TGTGCCAGCAGCCAAGATCAGGGGTTAGCCGCTAACTATGGCTACACCTTC
TRBJ2-7 | TRBV27 | TRBD1 | 15 | . | CASSSPGQGAYEQYF | TGTGCCAGCAGTTCGCCGGGACAGGGTGCCTACGAGCAGTACTTC